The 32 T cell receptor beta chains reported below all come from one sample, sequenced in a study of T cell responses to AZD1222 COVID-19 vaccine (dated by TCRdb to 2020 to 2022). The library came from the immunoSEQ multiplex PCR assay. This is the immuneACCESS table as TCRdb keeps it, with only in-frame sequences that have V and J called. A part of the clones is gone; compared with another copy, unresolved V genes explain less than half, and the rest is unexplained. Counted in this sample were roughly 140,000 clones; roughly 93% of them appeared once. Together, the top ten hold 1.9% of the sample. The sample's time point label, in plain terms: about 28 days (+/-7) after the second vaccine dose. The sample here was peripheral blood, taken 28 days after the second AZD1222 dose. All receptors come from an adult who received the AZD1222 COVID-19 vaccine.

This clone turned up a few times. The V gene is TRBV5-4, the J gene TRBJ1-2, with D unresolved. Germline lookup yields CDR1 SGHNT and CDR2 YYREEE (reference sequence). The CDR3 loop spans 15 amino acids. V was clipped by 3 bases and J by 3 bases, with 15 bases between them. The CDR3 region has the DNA TGTGCCAGCAGCTCGGCCCTGGACTACTACTATGGCTACACCTTC. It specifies CASSSALDYYYGYTF.

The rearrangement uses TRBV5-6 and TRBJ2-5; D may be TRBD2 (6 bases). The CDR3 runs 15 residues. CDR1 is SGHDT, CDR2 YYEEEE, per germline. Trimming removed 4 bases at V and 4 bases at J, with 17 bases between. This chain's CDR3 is CASSPGTSRRETQYF. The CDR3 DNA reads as TGTGCCAGCAGCCCTGGGACTTCCCGGCGAGAGACCCAGTACTTC.

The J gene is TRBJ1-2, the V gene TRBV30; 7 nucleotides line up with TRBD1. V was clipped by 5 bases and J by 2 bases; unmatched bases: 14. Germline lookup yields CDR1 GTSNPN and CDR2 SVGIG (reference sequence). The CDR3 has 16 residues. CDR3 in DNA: TGTGCCTGGGAGTTCCGAAGGGGGCGGGGAAACTATGGCTACACCTTC. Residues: CAWEFRRGRGNYGYTF. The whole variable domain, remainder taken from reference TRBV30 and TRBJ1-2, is SQTIHQWPATLVQPVGSPLSLECTVEGTSNPNLYWYRQAAGRGLQLLFYSVGIGQISSEVPQNLSASRPQDRQFILSSKKLLLSDSGFYLCAWEFRRGRGNYGYTFGSGTRLTVV.

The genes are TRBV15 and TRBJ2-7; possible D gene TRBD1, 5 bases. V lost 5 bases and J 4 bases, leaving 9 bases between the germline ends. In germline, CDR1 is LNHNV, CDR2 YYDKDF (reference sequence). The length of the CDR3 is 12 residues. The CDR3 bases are TGTGCCACCAGCGGTCAGGGTTACGAGCAGTACTTC. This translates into CATSGQGYEQYF.

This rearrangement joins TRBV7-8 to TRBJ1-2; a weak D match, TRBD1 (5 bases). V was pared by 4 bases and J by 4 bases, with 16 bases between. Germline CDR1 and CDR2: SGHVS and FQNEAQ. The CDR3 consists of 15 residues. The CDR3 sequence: CASSSRDPTLYGYTF. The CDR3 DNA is TGTGCCAGCAGCTCCCGGGACCCCACGCTCTATGGCTACACCTTC.

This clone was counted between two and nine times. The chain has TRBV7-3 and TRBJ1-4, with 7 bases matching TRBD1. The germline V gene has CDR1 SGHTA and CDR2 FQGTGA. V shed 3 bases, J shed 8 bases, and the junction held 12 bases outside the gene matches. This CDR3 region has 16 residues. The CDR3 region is CASSFPQAGGCEKLFF. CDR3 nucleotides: TGTGCCAGCAGCTTCCCTCAGGCAGGGGGATGCGAAAAACTGTTTTTT. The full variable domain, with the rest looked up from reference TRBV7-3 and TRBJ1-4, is GAGVSQTPSNKVTEKGKYVELRCDPISGHTALYWYRQSLGQGPEFLIYFQGTGAADDSGLPNDRFFAVRPEGSVSTLKIQRTERGDSAVYLCASSFPQAGGCEKLFFGSGTQLSVL.

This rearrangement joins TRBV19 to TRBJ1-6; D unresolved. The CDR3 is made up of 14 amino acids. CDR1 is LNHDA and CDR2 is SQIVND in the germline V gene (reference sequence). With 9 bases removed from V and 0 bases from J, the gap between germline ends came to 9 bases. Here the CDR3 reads CASRFSSYNSPLHF. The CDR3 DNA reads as TGTGCCAGCCGTTTTAGCTCCTATAATTCACCCCTCCACTTT.

The CDR3 region has the DNA TGTGCCAGCAGCCGGACAGGGTTGGGCTACACCTTC. It codes for CASSRTGLGYTF. The V call is TRBV6-6, the J call TRBJ1-2; 8 nucleotides align to TRBD1. Germline loops: CDR1 MNHNY, CDR2 SVGAGI (reference sequence). The CDR3 spans 12 residues. The junction had 5 bases not matched to a gene; V was cut back by 6 bases and J by 8 bases.

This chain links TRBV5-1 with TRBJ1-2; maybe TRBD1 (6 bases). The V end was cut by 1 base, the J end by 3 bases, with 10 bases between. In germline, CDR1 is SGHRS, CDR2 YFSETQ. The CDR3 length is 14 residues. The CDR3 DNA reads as TGCGCCAGCAGCTTGCGGACAGAAGACTATGGCTACACCTTC. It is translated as CASSLRTEDYGYTF.

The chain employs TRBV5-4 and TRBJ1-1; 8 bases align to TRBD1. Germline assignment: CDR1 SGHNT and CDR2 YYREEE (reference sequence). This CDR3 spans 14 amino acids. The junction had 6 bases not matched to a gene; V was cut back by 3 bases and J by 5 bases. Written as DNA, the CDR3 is TGTGCCAGCAGCTCGTCAGGGGGCGGTACTGAAGCTTTCTTT. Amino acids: CASSSSGGGTEAFF.

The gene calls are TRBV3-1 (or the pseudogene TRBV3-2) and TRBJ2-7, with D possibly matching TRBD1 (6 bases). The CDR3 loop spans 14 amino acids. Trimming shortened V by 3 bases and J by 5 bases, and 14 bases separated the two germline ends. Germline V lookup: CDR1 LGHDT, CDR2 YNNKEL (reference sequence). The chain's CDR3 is CASSHSTGNHEQYF. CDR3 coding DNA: TGTGCCAGCAGCCACTCTACAGGGAACCACGAGCAGTACTTC.

The CDR3 protein is CASSRGGTTEAFF. For the CDR3, the DNA is TGCGCCAGCAGCAGGGGCGGGACCACTGAAGCTTTCTTT. The V call is TRBV5-1, the J call TRBJ1-1, with a tentative D call TRBD1 (5 bases). Between the trimmed V and J ends, which lost 4 bases and 4 bases, there was a span of 11 bases. The germline gives CDR1 SGHRS, CDR2 YFSETQ. The CDR3 sequence is 13 residues long.

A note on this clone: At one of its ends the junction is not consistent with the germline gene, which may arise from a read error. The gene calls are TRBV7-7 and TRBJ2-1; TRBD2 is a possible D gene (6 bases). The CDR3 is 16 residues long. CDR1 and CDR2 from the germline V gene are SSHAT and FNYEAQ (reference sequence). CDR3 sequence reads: CASSLTPGLSTNEQFF. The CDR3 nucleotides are TGTGCTAGCAGCTTAACCCCGGGACTCTCCACCAATGAGCAGTTCTTC.

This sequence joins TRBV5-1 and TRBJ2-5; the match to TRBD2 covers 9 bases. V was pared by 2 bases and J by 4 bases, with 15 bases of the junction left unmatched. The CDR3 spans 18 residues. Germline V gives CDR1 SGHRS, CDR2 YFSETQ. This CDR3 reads CASSFELRRAGGRETQYF. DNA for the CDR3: TGCGCCAGCAGCTTCGAACTGCGGAGAGCGGGGGGACGAGAGACCCAGTACTTC.

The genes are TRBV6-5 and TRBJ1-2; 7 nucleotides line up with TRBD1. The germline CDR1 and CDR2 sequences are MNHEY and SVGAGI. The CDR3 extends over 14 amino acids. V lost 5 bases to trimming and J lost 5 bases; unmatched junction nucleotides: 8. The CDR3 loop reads CASSKDRQAYGYTF. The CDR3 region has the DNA TGTGCCAGCAGTAAGGACAGGCAGGCGTATGGCTACACCTTC.

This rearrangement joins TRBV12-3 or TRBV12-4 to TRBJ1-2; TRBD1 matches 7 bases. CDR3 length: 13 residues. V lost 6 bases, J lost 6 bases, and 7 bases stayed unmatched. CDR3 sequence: CASRDRIPDGYTF. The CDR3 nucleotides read TGTGCCAGCAGGGACAGGATTCCCGATGGCTACACCTTC.

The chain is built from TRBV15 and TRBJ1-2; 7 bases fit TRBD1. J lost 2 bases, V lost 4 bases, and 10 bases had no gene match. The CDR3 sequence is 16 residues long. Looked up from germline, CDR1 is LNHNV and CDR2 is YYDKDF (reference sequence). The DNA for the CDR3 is TGTGCCACCAGCAAGGGACAGCTTAGAACCAACTATGGCTACACCTTC. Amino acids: CATSKGQLRTNYGYTF.

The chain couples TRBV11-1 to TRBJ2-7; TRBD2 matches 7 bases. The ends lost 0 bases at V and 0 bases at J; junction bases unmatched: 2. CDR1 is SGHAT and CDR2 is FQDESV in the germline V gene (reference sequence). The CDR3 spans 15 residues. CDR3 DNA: TGTGCCAGCAGCTTAGCTAGCGGGCTCTCCTACGAGCAGTACTTC. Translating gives CASSLASGLSYEQYF.

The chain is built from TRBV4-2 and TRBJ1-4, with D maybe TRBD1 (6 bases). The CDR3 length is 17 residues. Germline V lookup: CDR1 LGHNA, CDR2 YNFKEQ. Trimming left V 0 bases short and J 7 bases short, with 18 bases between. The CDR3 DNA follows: TGTGCCAGCAGCCAAGATTACGGGGGGCGCGCTCGTGAAAAACTGTTTTTT. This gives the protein CASSQDYGGRAREKLFF.

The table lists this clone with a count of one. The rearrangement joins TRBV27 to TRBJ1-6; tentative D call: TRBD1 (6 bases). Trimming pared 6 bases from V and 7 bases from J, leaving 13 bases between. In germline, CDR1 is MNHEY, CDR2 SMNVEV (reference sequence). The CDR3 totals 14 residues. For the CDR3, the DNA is TGTGCCAGCAGCGAGGGGGGTTCCAATTCACCCCTCCACTTT. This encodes CASSEGGSNSPLHF.

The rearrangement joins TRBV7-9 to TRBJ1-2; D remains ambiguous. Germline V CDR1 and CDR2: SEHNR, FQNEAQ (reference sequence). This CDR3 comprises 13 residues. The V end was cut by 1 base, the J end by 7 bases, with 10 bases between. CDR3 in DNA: TGTGCCAGCAGCTTAGTCTTTTTTGGTGGCTACACCTTC. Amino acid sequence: CASSLVFFGGYTF.

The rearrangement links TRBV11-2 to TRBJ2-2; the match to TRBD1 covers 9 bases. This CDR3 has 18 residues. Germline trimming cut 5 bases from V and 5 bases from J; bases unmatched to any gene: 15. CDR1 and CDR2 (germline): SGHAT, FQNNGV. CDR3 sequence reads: CASSRGQGIMSRTGELFF. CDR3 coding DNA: TGTGCCAGCAGCCGGGGACAGGGTATAATGAGTAGGACCGGGGAGCTGTTTTTT.

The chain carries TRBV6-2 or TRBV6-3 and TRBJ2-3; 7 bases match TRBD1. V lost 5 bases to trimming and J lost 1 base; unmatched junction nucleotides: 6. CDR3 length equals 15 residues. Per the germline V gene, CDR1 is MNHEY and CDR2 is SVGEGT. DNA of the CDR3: TGTGCCAGCAGTCCGACAGGGTACGGCACAGATACGCAGTATTTT. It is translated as CASSPTGYGTDTQYF.

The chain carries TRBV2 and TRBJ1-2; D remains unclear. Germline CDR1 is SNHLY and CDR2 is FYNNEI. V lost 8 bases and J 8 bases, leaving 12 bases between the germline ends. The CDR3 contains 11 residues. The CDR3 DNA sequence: TGTGCCAGCTATTCCGAAGGAGGCTACACCTTC. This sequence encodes CASYSEGGYTF.

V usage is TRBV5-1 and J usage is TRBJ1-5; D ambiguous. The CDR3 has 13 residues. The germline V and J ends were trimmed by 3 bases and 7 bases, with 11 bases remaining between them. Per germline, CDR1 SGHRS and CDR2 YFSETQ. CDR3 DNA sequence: TGCGCCAGCAGCTATTACCCGGGGCAGCCCCAGCATTTT. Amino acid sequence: CASSYYPGQPQHF. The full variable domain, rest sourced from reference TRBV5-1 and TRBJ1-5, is KAGVTQTPRYLIKTRGQQVTLSCSPISGHRSVSWYQQTPGQGLQFLFEYFSETQRNKGNFPGRFSGRQFSNSRSEMNVSTLELGDSALYLCASSYYPGQPQHFGDGTRLSIL.

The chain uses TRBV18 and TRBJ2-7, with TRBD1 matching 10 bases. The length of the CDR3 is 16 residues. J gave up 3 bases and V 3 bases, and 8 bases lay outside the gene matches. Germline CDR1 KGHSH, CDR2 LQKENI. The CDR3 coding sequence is TGTGCCAGCTCACCGAAAACCGGGACAGGGGACTACGAGCAGTACTTC. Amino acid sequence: CASSPKTGTGDYEQYF.

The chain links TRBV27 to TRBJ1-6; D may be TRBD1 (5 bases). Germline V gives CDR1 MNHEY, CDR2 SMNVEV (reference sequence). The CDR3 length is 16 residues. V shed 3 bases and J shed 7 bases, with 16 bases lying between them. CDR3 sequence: CASSLGVGAPNSPLHF. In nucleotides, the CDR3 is TGTGCCAGCAGTTTGGGGGTAGGGGCCCCGAATTCACCCCTCCACTTT.

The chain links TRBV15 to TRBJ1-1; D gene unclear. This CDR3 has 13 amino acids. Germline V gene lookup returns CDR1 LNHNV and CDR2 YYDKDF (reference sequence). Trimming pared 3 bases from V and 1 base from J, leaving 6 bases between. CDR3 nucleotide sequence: TGTGCCACCAGCAGCTATAGGAACACTGAAGCTTTCTTT. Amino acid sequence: CATSSYRNTEAFF.

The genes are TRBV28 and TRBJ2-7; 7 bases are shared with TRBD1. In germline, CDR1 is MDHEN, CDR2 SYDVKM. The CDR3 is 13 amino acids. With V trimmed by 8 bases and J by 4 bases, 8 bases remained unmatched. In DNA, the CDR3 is TGTGCCAGCGGTAGGGACAGCCGATACGAGCAGTACTTC. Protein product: CASGRDSRYEQYF.

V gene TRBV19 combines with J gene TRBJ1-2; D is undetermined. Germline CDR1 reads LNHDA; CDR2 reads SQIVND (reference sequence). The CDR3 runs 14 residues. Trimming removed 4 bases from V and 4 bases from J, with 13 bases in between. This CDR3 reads CASSRSGLVYGYTF. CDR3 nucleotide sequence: TGTGCCAGTAGTAGGTCCGGATTAGTCTATGGCTACACCTTC.

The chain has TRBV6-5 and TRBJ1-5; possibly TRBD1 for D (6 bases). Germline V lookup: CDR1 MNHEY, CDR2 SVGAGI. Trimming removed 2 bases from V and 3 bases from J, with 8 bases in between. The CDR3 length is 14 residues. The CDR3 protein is CASSYTGYNQPQHF. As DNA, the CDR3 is TGTGCCAGCAGTTACACAGGGTACAATCAGCCCCAGCATTTT.

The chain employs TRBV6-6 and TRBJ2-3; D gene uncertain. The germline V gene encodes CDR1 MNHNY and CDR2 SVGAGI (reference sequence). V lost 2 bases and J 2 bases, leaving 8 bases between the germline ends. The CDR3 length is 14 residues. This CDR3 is CASSYLGPTDTQYF. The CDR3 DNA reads TGTGCCAGCAGTTACCTCGGACCCACAGATACGCAGTATTTT.